The rows below give T cell receptor beta chains drawn from one sample of a study of T cell responses to AZD1222 COVID-19 vaccine. The table came from immunoSEQ multiplex PCR; TCRdb's copy has only in-frame clones and leaves some out. The data contain about 130,000 clones, roughly 88% of them singletons. The source was peripheral blood, collected on day 0 of AZD1222 vaccination. These receptors all come from an adult in good health. Each CDR3 is given without its conserved first and last residue. A D gene is named only where the DNA matches it firmly.

>TRBV11-2|TRBJ2-3|TRBD1
ASGTGAGTDTQY
>TRBV19|TRBJ1-5|-
ASSIWGTRDQPQH
>TRBV7-2|TRBJ2-7|TRBD2
ASSLHLPGLAAYEQY
>TRBV9|TRBJ1-5|-
ASSVGYSNQPQH
>TRBV21-1|TRBJ1-1|-
ASSLREALTEAF
>TRBV25-1|TRBJ2-7|-
ASSEYGLGTYEQY
>TRBV27|TRBJ1-5|-
ASSFPNQPQH
>TRBV11-2|TRBJ2-7|-
ASSLGFGGLDEQY
>TRBV27|TRBJ1-4|TRBD1
ASSNGQGSFEKLF
>TRBV18|TRBJ1-1|TRBD1
ASSPGQGSLMNTEAF
>TRBV5-1|TRBJ2-1|-
ASSLVLGVYNEQF
>TRBV2|TRBJ1-2|-
ASSDPTSAPYGYT
>TRBV7-9|TRBJ2-1|-
ASSSGRLAASVGEQF
>TRBV11-2|TRBJ1-3|-
ASSLQGGGNTIY
>TRBV5-1|TRBJ1-6|-
ASSLEGPSPLH
>TRBV6-2/TRBV6-3|TRBJ2-5|-
ASSTLVGMRETQY
>TRBV4-1|TRBJ2-3|TRBD2
ASSQVPAGYTDTQY
>TRBV12-3/TRBV12-4|TRBJ2-1|-
ALQGNGNEQF
>TRBV6-6|TRBJ1-2|-
ASSYAAGPYGYT
>TRBV19|TRBJ1-2|-
ASSTRQTVNYGYT
>TRBV7-2|TRBJ1-5|-
ASSPKGSNQPQH
>TRBV19|TRBJ2-5|-
ASSNRAEKETQY
>TRBV11-2|TRBJ1-6|-
ASREGFRDNSPLH
>TRBV3-1/TRBV3-2|TRBJ2-3|-
ASSPLAGTQY
>TRBV7-9|TRBJ2-5|-
ASSSWGLGETQY
>TRBV19|TRBJ2-7|-
ASSIEGVSSYEQY
>TRBV10-3|TRBJ2-2|TRBD1
AISRQGVNTGELF
>TRBV28|TRBJ2-7|-
ASSLIHGGEDYEQY
>TRBV13|TRBJ1-1|-
ASSTNTEAF
>TRBV19|TRBJ1-2|-
ASSIRATFRDVNNYGYT
>TRBV11-2|TRBJ2-1|TRBD2
ASSPPGGLYNEQF